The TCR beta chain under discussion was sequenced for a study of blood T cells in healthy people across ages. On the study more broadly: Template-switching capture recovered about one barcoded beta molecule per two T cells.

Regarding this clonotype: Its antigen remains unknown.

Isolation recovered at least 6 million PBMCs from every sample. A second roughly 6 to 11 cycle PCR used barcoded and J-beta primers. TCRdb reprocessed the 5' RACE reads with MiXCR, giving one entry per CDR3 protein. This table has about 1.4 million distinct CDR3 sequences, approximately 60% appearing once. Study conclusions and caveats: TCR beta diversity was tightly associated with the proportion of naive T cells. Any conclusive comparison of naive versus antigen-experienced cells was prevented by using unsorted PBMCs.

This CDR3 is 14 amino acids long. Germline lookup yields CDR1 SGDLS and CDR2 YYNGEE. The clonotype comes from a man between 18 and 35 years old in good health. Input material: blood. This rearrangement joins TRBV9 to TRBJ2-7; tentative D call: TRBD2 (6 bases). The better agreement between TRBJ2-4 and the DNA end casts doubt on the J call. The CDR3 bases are TGTGCCAGCAGCGCGACTAGTTCCGGGTACATTCAGTACTTC. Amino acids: CASSATSSGYIQYF.